This T cell receptor (beta chain) was retrieved from a study of blood T cell repertoires in COVID-19. V was pared by 11 bases and J by 5 bases, with 18 bases between. CDR3 length: 14 residues. Germline CDR1 is SGHTA and CDR2 is FQGNSA. Method: immunoSEQ multiplex PCR; TCRdb's copy keeps in-frame clones and lacks some. The sample yields approximately 200,000 clones, approximately 90% seen once. The source of this sequence is a man in his sixties who had recovered from COVID-19. This rearrangement joins TRBV7-2 to TRBJ2-2; TRBD1 is a possible D gene (6 bases). The specimen was peripheral blood. Here the CDR3 DNA reads TGTGCCCTCGCCGGGACACGCCATACCGGGGAGCTGTTTTTT. Protein sequence: CALAGTRHTGELFF.